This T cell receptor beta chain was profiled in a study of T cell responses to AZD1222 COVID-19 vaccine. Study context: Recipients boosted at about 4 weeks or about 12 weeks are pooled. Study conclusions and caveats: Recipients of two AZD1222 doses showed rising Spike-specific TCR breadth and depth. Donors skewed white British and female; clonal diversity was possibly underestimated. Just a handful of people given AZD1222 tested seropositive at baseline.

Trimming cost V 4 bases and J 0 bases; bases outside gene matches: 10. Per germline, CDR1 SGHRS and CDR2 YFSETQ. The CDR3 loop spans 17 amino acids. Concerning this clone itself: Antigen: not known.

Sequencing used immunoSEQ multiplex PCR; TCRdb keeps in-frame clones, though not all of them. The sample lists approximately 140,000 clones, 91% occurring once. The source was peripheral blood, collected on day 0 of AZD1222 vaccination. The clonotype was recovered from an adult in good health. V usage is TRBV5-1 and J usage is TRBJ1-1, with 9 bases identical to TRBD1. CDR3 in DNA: TGCGCCAGCAGCCCCGATGCCGGGACAGGGATGAACACTGAAGCTTTCTTT. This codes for CASSPDAGTGMNTEAFF.